The sequence of this TCR beta chain was determined in a study of T cell repertoires in cytomegalovirus infection. For the study at large: CMV epitopes, recently identified HLA-C-restricted and well-studied HLA-B-restricted, were used. Matching HLA type, along with CMV infection, was indicated by public TCR beta signatures.

CDR1 LGHNA and CDR2 YSLEER come from the germline V gene. The length of the CDR3 is 17 residues. The ends lost 1 base at V and 2 bases at J; junction bases unmatched: 7. TCRdb called the reads again in MiXCR, with one record for every CDR3 protein. The table records roughly 990,000 distinct CDR3 sequences, about a third of them present only once. Findings and caveats of the study: HLA-C-restricted CMV clonotypes gave the most frequent clonotype in two of eight donors.

This clonotype was detected only a few times. Its matching antigen is unknown. This rearrangement joins TRBV4-3 to TRBJ1-5; 8 bases match TRBD1. This clonotype originated in a human donor in good health (CMV status not recorded). Some clones in this sample may be carry-over from other donors' samples. The sample in question was cultured CD8+ T cells from PBMCs, obtained from culture after CMV antigen stimulation. The CDR3 DNA follows: TGCGCCAGCAGCCAAGGTACAGGGGGAGGAGGCAATCAGCCCCAGCATTTT. It codes for CASSQGTGGGGNQPQHF.